This section outlines one TCR beta chain sequence together with its context. What antigen it recognizes has not been identified. No much larger clone is present one base from it, and per-base qualities are unavailable. Germline trimming: 6 bases from V, 7 bases from J; junction bases outside gene matches: 10. The CDR3 runs 15 residues from the cysteine to the phenylalanine. The entry retains the CDR3 DNA only, 45 bases that are in frame from base 1. CDR1 SGHNT and CDR2 YENEEA were looked up in the germline V gene. The High Capacity cDNA Reverse Transcription Kit was used to reverse transcribe all of the isolated RNA, meaning that expressed TCRB transcripts were what got sequenced. Deep immunoSEQ sequencing was applied to naive, central memory and regulatory T cell samples, giving an average of roughly 3.6 million total reads per sample. Sorted cells were lysed in RLT buffer and RNA was extracted with DNase-treated RNeasy Micro or Mini kits, depending on cell number. Each cell subset was processed separately to prevent cross-contamination, with patient and healthy donor samples processed together. The immunoSEQ multiplex PCR was used to amplify TCRB sequences from cDNA, generating 87-bp fragments that spanned the CDR3 region. The amplicons were sequenced using the Illumina HiSeq platform. The authors' analysis ran thus. Synthetic template baselines were used to correct PCR bias computationally, reads within Hamming distance 2 were collapsed, and singletons that could not be merged were discarded. By aligning reads against IMGT, V, D and J genes, CDR3 length, and insertions or deletions at six rearrangement sites were assigned. Within each subset, clonotype counts were normalized to the number of sorted cells before true diversity and Gini coefficients were calculated with the tcR R package. The overlap coefficient, calculated on TCRB nucleotide sequences, was used to measure repertoire sharing. Not all clones reach the TCRdb copy of this immuneACCESS table, which keeps in-frame sequences only. Checked studies attribute under half of the gap to unresolved V genes and leave the rest unexplained. V and J calls and clone size are given by that table; D and trimming were obtained from the DNA. The sample table lists some 150,000 clones, about 13% of them with a count of one. About 1.3% of the sample is taken by the ten largest.

A single peripheral blood draw of roughly 0.11 L on average was collected from each donor into heparinised tubes. A BD FACSAria II was used to sort naive, central memory, regulatory and stem cell-like memory CD4+ T cells with a panel that included CD45RO, CCR7, CD25, CD127, CD95 and CD27. A purity above 95% was achieved for all sorted populations. PBMCs were isolated right away by Lymphoprep density gradient centrifugation and were stained directly, without culture. To minimize batch effects, samples were stained and sorted in pairs, one healthy donor with one patient per experiment. This specimen belongs to a study of beta chain features in type 1 diabetes listed by TCRdb under 2018. The study in broad terms: Patients and healthy donors did not differ in mean age, gender distribution, total cell number or subset yield. Whereas all 30 or so donors provided naive and central memory subsets, regulatory and stem cell-like memory subsets were isolated from just 8 patients and about 8 healthy donors. The study compared TCRB repertoires of sorted circulating CD4+ T cell subsets between recently diagnosed type 1 diabetes patients and matched healthy donors. A total of approximately 110,000,000 sorted cells were examined across all samples, and a strong correlation was observed between cell number per subset and RNA yield. The study at large found these results: Shorter templates might be favored by PCR, yet because patient and control samples were amplified and corrected together, any such skew would affect both groups equally. Because cDNA was sequenced instead of genomic DNA, activated cells with high expression could be over-represented, although the groups did not differ in activation or CD3 levels. Type 1 diabetes patients showed a moderate but significant shortening of TCRB CDR3 length in all four CD4+ subsets. At VDJ recombination sites, patients with type 1 diabetes made fewer insertions and deleted more nucleotides, a pattern implying thymic rearrangement abnormalities. Naive, central memory and regulatory TCRB repertoires appeared to be more alike among patients than among healthy donors. HLA sub-analyses involved small numbers of individuals, so any influence of HLA type on TCRB rearrangement remained unresolved.

The V and J segments used are TRBV11-3 and TRBJ2-1; 9 bases in the junction line up with TRBD1. Sequencing was performed on central memory CD4+ T cells from blood. The TCR sequence derives from a young man with type 1 diabetes. The CDR3 has the sequence CASRGRDRDQNEQFF. The DNA is TGTGCCAGCAGAGGTAGGGACAGGGATCAGAATGAGCAGTTCTTC.